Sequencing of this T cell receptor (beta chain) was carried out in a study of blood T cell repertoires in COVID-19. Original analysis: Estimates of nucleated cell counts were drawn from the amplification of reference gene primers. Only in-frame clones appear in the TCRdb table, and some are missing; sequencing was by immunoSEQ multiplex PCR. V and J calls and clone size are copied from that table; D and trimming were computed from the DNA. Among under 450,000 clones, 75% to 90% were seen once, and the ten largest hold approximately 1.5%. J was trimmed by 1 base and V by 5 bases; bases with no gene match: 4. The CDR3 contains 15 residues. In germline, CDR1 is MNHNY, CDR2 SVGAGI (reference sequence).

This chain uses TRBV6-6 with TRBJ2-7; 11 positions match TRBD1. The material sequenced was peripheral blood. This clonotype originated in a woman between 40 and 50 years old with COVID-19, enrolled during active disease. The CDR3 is CASSNRDRGSYEQYF. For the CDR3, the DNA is TGTGCCAGCAGTAACCGGGACAGGGGGTCCTACGAGCAGTACTTC.